The rows below give T cell receptor beta chains drawn from one sample of a study of blood T cell repertoires in COVID-19. Method: immunoSEQ multiplex PCR; TCRdb's copy keeps in-frame clones and lacks some. The sample has about 44,000 clones; roughly 87% are singletons. Sequenced: peripheral blood. Receptors were obtained from an elderly woman in a cohort sampled during active or convalescent COVID-19. CDR3s include the opening cysteine and the closing phenylalanine or tryptophan. The order of the fields is V gene, D gene, clone size, J gene, CDR3 DNA, CDR3 protein. A D gene is named only where the DNA matches it firmly. Size values are once, few and many counts, or a class for expanded clones, and some rows have none.

TRBV21-1,.,.,TRBJ2-2,TGTGCCAGCAGCCCCCAGGGAAACACCGGGGAGCTGTTTTTT,CASSPQGNTGELFF
TRBV10-2,.,.,TRBJ1-4,TGCGCCAGCAGTGAGCAGGGTCCGACTAATGAAAAACTGTTTTTT,CASSEQGPTNEKLFF
TRBV4-2,TRBD1,.,TRBJ2-5,TGTGCCAGCAGCCAAAGGGGACAGGGGGGATTTCGGCCAGGGGAGACCCAGTACTTC,CASSQRGQGGFRPGETQYF
TRBV10-3,.,.,TRBJ1-5,TGTGCCATCGCCAGTACCGGGGATCAGCCCCAGCATTTT,CAIASTGDQPQHF
TRBV12-3/TRBV12-4,.,.,TRBJ1-2,TGTGCCAGCAGTTCCACGGCCCAGGGGGGCTACACCTTC,CASSSTAQGGYTF
TRBV11-2,.,.,TRBJ2-1,TGTGCCAGCACCACCACGGACAGCTACAATGAGCAGTTCTTC,CASTTTDSYNEQFF
TRBV7-2,.,.,TRBJ2-3,TGTGCCAGCAGCTTGCTTAGTTACACAGATACGCAGTATTTT,CASSLLSYTDTQYF
TRBV2,.,.,TRBJ1-4,TGTGCCAGCAGGAGAACAGGGAATTCTAATGAAAAACTGTTTTTT,CASRRTGNSNEKLFF
TRBV7-2,.,.,TRBJ1-4,TGTGCCAGCAGCAGTGGGGGACTGCGTCAAGAAAAACTGTTTTTT,CASSSGGLRQEKLFF
TRBV9,TRBD2,.,TRBJ2-1,TGTGCCAGCAGCGTGGCCGGGGGGTCCTACAATGAGCAGTTCTTC,CASSVAGGSYNEQFF
TRBV5-4,.,large,TRBJ2-1,TGTGCCAGCAGCACGGACTCGCGGGTCAATGAGCAGTTCTTC,CASSTDSRVNEQFF
TRBV5-6,TRBD1,.,TRBJ1-3,TGTGCCAGCCACGACAGGGGAGCCGGAAACACCATATATTTT,CASHDRGAGNTIYF
TRBV18,TRBD1,.,TRBJ1-3,TGTGCCAGCTCAGAGGGACAGGGCATCGGAAACACCATATATTTT,CASSEGQGIGNTIYF
TRBV7-3,TRBD1,.,TRBJ1-5,TGTGCCAGCAGCCCCTATTTGAGGGACAGGGCCTACCATCAGCCCCAGCATTTT,CASSPYLRDRAYHQPQHF
TRBV25-1,TRBD2,.,TRBJ2-7,TGTGCCAGCAGTGAGGGCGGGAGTAGGGACGAGCAGTACTTC,CASSEGGSRDEQYF
TRBV7-9,TRBD1,.,TRBJ2-5,TGTGCCAGCAGCACGCCGGGACAGAAAGAGACCCAGTACTTC,CASSTPGQKETQYF
TRBV4-3,TRBD2,.,TRBJ2-7,TGCGCCAGCAGCCGCGGACTAGCGGGAGATTCAGACTCGTCCTACGAGCAGTACTTC,CASSRGLAGDSDSSYEQYF
TRBV5-1,.,.,TRBJ2-7,TGCGCCAGCAGCCCAAGGGGAGGAGACTCCTACGAGCAGTACTTC,CASSPRGGDSYEQYF
TRBV11-3,TRBD2,.,TRBJ2-3,TGTGCCAGCAGCCTAGGGACTAGCGGGTTCTCAGATACGCAGTATTTT,CASSLGTSGFSDTQYF
TRBV7-2,TRBD1,few,TRBJ1-4,TGTGCCAGCACGACCGACAGGGTAGAAGGTAAACTGTTTTTT,CASTTDRVEGKLFF
TRBV7-2,.,.,TRBJ1-6,TGTGCCAGCACCCAGGGTCTCTCCTATAATTCACCCCTCCACTTT,CASTQGLSYNSPLHF
TRBV7-2,TRBD2,.,TRBJ2-1,TGTGCCAGCAGCTTAGGGACTAGCGGGAGCCATGAGCAGTTCTTC,CASSLGTSGSHEQFF
TRBV10-3,TRBD1,.,TRBJ1-2,TGTGCCATCAGTGGGAACAGGGGAAACTATGGCTACACCTTC,CAISGNRGNYGYTF
TRBV9,TRBD2,.,TRBJ2-1,TGTGCCAGCAGCTCCCTAGCGGGGGGGCTGAGTGAGCAGTTCTTC,CASSSLAGGLSEQFF
TRBV11-3,.,.,TRBJ2-3,TGTGCCAGCAGCTTAGGCCAGTTAGATACGCAGTATTTT,CASSLGQLDTQYF